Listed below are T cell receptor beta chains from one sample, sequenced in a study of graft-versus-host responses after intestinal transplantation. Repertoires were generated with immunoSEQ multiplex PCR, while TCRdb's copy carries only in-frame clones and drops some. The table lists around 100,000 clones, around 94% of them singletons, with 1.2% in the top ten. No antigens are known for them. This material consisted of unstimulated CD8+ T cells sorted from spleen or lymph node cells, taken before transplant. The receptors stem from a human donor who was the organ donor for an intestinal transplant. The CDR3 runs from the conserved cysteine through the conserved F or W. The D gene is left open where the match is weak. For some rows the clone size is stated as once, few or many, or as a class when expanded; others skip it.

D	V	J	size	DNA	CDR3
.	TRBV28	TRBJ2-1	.	TGTGCCAGCAGTTTCAGGGGCAATGAGCAGTTCTTC	CASSFRGNEQFF
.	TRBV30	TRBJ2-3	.	TGTGCCTGGAGTGTATCGGGCTTCACAGATACGCAGTATTTT	CAWSVSGFTDTQYF
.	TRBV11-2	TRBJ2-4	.	TGTGCCAGCAGCTTAGTCGATCTAGGGGACATTCAGTACTTC	CASSLVDLGDIQYF
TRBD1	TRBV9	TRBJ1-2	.	TGTGCCAGCAGCTCGGGGGGGACAGACAACTATGGCTACACCTTC	CASSSGGTDNYGYTF
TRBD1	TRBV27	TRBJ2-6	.	TGTGCCAGCAGTCTATGGACAGGGGCTTGGGCTGGGGCCAACGTCCTGACTTTC	CASSLWTGAWAGANVLTF
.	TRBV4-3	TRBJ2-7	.	TGCGCCAGCAGCCAAGAAAGAACCTCCAGCTCCTACGAGCAGTACTTC	CASSQERTSSSYEQYF
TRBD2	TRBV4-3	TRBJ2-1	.	TGCGCCAGCAGCCAAGTTGAGCGGGAGGGCCTCATTGAGCAGTTCTTC	CASSQVEREGLIEQFF
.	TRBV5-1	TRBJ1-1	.	TGCGCCAGCAGCTTGGCTTGGACAGCCGAAGCTTTCTTT	CASSLAWTAEAFF
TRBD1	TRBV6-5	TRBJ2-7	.	TGTGCCAGCAGTTACCTAGGACAGGAGATCTACGAGCAGTACTTC	CASSYLGQEIYEQYF
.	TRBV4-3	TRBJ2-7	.	TGCGCCAGCAGCCCCGGAGGGTACGGAACCTACGAGCAGTACTTC	CASSPGGYGTYEQYF
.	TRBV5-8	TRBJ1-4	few	TGTGCCAGCAGCTTACGCCAGGGCGTTGTAGCTAATGAAAAACTGTTTTTT	CASSLRQGVVANEKLFF
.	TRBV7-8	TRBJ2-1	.	TGTGCCAGCAGCTTAGACCTGCGGAACAATGAGCAGTTCTTC	CASSLDLRNNEQFF
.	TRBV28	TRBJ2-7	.	TGTGCCAGCAGTTTCCTCAGGGTAGGCGAGCAGTACTTC	CASSFLRVGEQYF
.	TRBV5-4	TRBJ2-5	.	TGTGCCAGCAGCTTGGGACTCGGGTACCAAGAGACCCAGTACTTC	CASSLGLGYQETQYF
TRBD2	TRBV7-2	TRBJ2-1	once	TGTGCCAGCAGCTTACGGCTAGCGGGGCCCAACAATGAGCAGTTCTTC	CASSLRLAGPNNEQFF
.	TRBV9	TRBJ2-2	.	TGTGCCAGCAGCGACGGGAGGGAGCTGTTTTTT	CASSDGRELFF
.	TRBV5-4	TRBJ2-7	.	TGTGCCAGCAGCACGGCCACCGGACGCGAGCAGTACTTC	CASSTATGREQYF
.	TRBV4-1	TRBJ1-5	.	TGCGCCAGCAGCCAATCAATAGGTCTCAATCAGCCCCAGCATTTT	CASSQSIGLNQPQHF
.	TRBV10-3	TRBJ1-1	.	TGTGCCACCCAAACTGTGGATAACACTGAAGCTTTCTTT	CATQTVDNTEAFF
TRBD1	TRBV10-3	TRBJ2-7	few	TGTGCCATCAGTGGGACAGGGGGCTACGAGCAGTACTTC	CAISGTGGYEQYF
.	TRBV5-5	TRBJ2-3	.	TGTGCCAGCAGCTTGACAGGGTGGGTGACAGATACGCAGTATTTT	CASSLTGWVTDTQYF
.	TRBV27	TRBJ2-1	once	TGTGCCAGCAGTTTAGTTGAGCGGACCCCGGACAATGAGCAGTTCTTC	CASSLVERTPDNEQFF
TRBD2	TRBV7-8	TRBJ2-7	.	TGTGCCAGCAGCTTGTCCGGGACTAGCGGGCCGTCCTACGAGCAGTACTTC	CASSLSGTSGPSYEQYF
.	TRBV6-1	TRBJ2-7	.	TGTGCCAGCAGTGTCCAAGCCCCCTTCTCCTACGAGCAGTACTTC	CASSVQAPFSYEQYF
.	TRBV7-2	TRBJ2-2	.	TGTGCCAGCAGCTTAGGACCATACGCTGGGACCGGGGAGCTGTTTTTT	CASSLGPYAGTGELFF
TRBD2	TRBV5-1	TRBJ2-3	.	TGCGCCAGCTCCAATAGCGGGAGGACAGATACGCAGTATTTT	CASSNSGRTDTQYF
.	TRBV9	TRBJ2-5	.	TGTGCCAGCAGCGTAGCGGAGTGGGGCCTTCGAGAGACCCAGTACTTC	CASSVAEWGLRETQYF
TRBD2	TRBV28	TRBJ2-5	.	TGTGCCAGCAGTTCCGGGACTAGCGGGATAGAGACCCAGTACTTC	CASSSGTSGIETQYF
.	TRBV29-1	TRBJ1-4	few	TGCAGCGTTGAGGATAATGAAAAACTGTTTTTT	CSVEDNEKLFF
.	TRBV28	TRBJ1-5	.	TGTGCCAGCAGCCCGGTGGGGTTGAACAATCAGCCCCAGCATTTT	CASSPVGLNNQPQHF
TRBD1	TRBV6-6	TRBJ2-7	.	TGTGCCAGCAGGCCCCGGGACAGGGTAAACTACGAGCAGTACTTC	CASRPRDRVNYEQYF
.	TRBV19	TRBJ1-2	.	TGTGCCAGTAGTAGTCAGGACTATGGCTACACCTTC	CASSSQDYGYTF
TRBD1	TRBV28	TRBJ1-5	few	TGTGCCAGCATGTGGGACAGGGTGGGCAATCAGCCCCAGCATTTT	CASMWDRVGNQPQHF
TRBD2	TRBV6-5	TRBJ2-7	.	TGTGCCAGCAGTTCGGGTACTAGCGGTACCTACGAGCAGTACTTC	CASSSGTSGTYEQYF
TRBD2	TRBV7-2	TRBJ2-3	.	TGTGCCAGCAGCCACAGACTAGCGGGATATTTAGATACGCAGTATTTT	CASSHRLAGYLDTQYF
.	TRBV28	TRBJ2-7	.	TGTGCCAGCGAGGACTCCTACGAGCAGTACTTC	CASEDSYEQYF
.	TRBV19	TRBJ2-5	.	TGTGCCAGTAGTCCAACAGGGGAGACCCAGTACTTC	CASSPTGETQYF
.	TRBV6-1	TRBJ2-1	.	TGTGCCAGCGGACAGAATGAGCAGTTCTTC	CASGQNEQFF
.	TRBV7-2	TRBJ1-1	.	TGTGCCAGCAGCTCGCAGGGTTATCGCACTGAAGCTTTCTTT	CASSSQGYRTEAFF
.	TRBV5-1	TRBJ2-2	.	TGCGCCAGCAGCTTTCCATCGCTTGGGGAAGCCGGGGAGCTGTTTTTT	CASSFPSLGEAGELFF
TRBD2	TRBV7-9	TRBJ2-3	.	TGTGCCAGCAGCCTAATGAGGTTAGCGGGAGAATTTCCCACAGATACGCAGTATTTT	CASSLMRLAGEFPTDTQYF
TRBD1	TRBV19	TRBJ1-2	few	TGTGCCAGCCTCCCCGCGACAGGGGGCGAATTTTTCTATGGCTACACCTTC	CASLPATGGEFFYGYTF
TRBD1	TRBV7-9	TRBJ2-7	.	TGTGCCAGCAGCCCCGGGGACAGGTCTCTCGAGCAGTACTTC	CASSPGDRSLEQYF
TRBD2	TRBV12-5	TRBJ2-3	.	TGTGCTAGTGGTTTAGCGGGGGTCACAGATACGCAGTATTTT	CASGLAGVTDTQYF
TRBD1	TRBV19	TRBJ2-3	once	TGTGCCAGTAGTTGGGAGACAGGGGGGACAGATACGCAGTATTTT	CASSWETGGTDTQYF
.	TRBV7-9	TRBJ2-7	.	TGTGCCAGCAGCTTAGACGGAGGTCACGAGCAGTACTTC	CASSLDGGHEQYF